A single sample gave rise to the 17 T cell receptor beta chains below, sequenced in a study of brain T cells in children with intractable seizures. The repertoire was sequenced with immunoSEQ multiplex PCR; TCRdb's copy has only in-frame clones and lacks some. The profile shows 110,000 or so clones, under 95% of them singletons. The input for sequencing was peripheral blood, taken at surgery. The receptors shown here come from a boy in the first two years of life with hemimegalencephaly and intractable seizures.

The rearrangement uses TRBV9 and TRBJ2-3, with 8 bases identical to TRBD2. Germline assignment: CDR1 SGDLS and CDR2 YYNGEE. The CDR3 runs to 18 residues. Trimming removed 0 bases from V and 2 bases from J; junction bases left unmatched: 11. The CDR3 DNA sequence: TGTGCCAGCAGCGTAGGGCCCCGGGGGGGGGCAACCACAGATACGCAGTATTTT. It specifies CASSVGPRGGATTDTQYF.

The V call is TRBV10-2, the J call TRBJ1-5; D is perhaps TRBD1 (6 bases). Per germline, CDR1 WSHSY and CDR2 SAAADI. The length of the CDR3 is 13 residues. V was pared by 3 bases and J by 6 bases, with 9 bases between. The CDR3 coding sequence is TGCGCCAGCAGTGACAGGGGAGGTCAGCCCCAGCATTTT. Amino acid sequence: CASSDRGGQPQHF.

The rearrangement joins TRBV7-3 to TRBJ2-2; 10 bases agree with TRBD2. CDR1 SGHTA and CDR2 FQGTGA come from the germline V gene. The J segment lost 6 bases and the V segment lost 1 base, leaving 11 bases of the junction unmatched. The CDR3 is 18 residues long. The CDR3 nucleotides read TGTGCCAGCAGCTTAAATGGCGGCCTAGCGGGAGAATCCGGGGAGCTGTTTTTT. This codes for CASSLNGGLAGESGELFF.

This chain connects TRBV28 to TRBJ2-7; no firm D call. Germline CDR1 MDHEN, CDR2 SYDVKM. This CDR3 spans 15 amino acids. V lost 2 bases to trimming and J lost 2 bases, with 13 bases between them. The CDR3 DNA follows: TGTGCCAGCAGTTTAAGCACCCCCACGGCCTACGAGCAGTACTTC. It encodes CASSLSTPTAYEQYF.

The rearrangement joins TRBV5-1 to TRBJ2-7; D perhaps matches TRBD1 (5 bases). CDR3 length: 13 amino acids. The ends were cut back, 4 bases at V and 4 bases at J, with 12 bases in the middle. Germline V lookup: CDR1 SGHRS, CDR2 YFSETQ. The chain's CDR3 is CASSADKAYEQYF. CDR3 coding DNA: TGCGCCAGCAGCGCGGACAAGGCTTACGAGCAGTACTTC.

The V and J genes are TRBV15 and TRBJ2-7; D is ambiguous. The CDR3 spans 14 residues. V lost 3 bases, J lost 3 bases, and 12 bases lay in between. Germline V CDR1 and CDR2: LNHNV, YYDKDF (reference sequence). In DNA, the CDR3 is TGTGCCACCAGCAGGACTTGGAGAAACTACGAGCAGTACTTC. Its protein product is CATSRTWRNYEQYF.

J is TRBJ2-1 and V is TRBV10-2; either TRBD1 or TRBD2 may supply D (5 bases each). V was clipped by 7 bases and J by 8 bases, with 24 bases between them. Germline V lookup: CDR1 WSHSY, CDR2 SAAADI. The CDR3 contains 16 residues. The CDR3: CASNKHGPGDPDEQFF. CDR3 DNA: TGCGCCAGCAACAAACACGGACCTGGGGACCCGGATGAGCAGTTCTTC.

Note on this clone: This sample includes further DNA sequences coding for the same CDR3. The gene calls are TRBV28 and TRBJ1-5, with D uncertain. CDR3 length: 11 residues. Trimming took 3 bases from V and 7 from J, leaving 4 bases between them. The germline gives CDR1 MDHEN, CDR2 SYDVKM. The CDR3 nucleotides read TGTGCCAGCAGTTTCCCCCAGCCCCAGCATTTT. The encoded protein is CASSFPQPQHF.

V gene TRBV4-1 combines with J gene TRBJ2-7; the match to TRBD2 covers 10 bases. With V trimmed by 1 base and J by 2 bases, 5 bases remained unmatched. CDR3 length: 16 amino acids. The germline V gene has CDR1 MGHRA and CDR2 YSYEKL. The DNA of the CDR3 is TGCGCCAGCAGCCAAGCGCCTAGCGGGAGTCCCTACGAGCAGTACTTC. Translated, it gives CASSQAPSGSPYEQYF.

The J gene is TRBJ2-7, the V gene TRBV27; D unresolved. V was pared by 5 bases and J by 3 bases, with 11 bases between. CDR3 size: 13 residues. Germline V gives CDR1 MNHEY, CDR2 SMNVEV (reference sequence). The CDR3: CASSVSSGYEQYF. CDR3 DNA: TGTGCCAGCAGTGTGAGCTCGGGCTACGAGCAGTACTTC.

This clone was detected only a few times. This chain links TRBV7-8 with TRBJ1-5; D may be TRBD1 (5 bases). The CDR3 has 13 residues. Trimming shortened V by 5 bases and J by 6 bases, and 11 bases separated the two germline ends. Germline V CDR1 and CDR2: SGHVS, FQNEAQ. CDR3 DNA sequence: TGTGCCAGCAGCCGGGACCTTGGTCAGCCCCAGCATTTT. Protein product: CASSRDLGQPQHF.

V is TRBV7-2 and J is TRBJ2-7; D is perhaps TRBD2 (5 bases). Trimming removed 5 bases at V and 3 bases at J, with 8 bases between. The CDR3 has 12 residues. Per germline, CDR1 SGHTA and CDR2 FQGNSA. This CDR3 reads CASSKAGYEQYF. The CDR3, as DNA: TGTGCCAGCAGCAAGGCGGGCTACGAGCAGTACTTC.

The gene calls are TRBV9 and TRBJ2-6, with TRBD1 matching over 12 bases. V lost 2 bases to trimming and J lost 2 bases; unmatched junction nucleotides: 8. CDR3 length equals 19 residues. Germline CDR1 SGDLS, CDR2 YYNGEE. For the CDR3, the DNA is TGTGCCAGCAGCGTCGTTGGAGGGACAGGGGGCACTGGGGCCAACGTCCTGACTTTC. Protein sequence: CASSVVGGTGGTGANVLTF.

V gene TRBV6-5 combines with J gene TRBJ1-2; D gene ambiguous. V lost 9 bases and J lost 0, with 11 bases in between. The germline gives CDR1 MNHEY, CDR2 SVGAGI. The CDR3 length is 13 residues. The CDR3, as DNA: TGTGCCAGTTACTCGACGGCTAACTATGGCTACACCTTC. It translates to CASYSTANYGYTF.

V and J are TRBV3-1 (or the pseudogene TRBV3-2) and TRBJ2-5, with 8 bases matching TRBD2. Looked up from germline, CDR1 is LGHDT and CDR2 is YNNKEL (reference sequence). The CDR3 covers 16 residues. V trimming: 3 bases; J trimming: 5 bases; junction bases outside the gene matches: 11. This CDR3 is CASSQWTSNRGETQYF. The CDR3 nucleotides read TGTGCCAGCAGCCAGTGGACTAGCAATCGTGGGGAGACCCAGTACTTC.

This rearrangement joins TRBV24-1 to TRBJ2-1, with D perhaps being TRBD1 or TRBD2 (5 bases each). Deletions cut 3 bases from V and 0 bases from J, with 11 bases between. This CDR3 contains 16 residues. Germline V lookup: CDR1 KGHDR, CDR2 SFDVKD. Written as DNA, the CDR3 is TGTGCCACCAGTGATCCCGGGACCGGCTCCTACAATGAGCAGTTCTTC. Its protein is CATSDPGTGSYNEQFF.

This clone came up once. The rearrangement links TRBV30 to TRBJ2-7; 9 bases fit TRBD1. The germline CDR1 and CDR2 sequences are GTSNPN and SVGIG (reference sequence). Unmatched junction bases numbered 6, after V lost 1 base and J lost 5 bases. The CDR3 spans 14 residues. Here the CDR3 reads CAWSGGTGWNEQYF. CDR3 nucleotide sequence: TGTGCCTGGAGTGGCGGGACAGGGTGGAACGAGCAGTACTTC.